Listed below are T cell receptor beta chains from one sample, sequenced in a study of OX40 agonist ivuxolimab in advanced cancers. This table comes from immunoSEQ multiplex PCR, and its TCRdb copy is limited to in-frame clones, with some not included. The sample includes tens of thousands of clones, 85% seen only once; the top ten take approximately 3%. The sample was CD4+ or CD8+ T cells sorted from blood, taken in a trial of the OX40 agonist ivuxolimab. The receptors were sampled from an adult with an advanced solid tumor such as melanoma, head and neck, liver or kidney cancer. Each CDR3 is given with its conserved first and last residue. A D gene is named only where the DNA matches it firmly. A clone size is listed for some rows: how often the clone was seen (once, few, many), or a class if it is expanded.

abundance	d_gene	j_gene	v_gene	CDR3nt	CDR3aa
once	-	TRBJ2-7	TRBV10-2	TGCGCCAGCAGACCGGGCCCTCTAAAATCCTACGAGCAGTACTTC	CASRPGPLKSYEQYF
-	TRBD2	TRBJ2-1	TRBV29-1	TGCAGCGTTCGCGGGGGAAGCTCCTACAATGAGCAGTTCTTC	CSVRGGSSYNEQFF
-	-	TRBJ1-6	TRBV27	TGTGCCAGCAGTTTGTGGACTAGAGGAAATTCACCCCTCCACTTT	CASSLWTRGNSPLHF
-	-	TRBJ1-1	TRBV7-9	TGTGCCAGCAGCTTAACGGAGGGGGGCACTGAAGCTTTCTTT	CASSLTEGGTEAFF
-	TRBD2	TRBJ2-7	TRBV10-2	TGCGCCAGCAGTGAGTTTTGGGGGAGACTAGCGGGGTACGAGCAGTACTTC	CASSEFWGRLAGYEQYF
-	-	TRBJ2-3	TRBV6-1	TGTGCCAGCATTACTAGCTTCGGGGATACGCAGTATTTT	CASITSFGDTQYF
-	-	TRBJ1-6	TRBV7-9	TGTGCCAGCAGCTTAGCTACGGGCTTGTATTCACCCCTCCACTTT	CASSLATGLYSPLHF
-	-	TRBJ1-6	TRBV9	TGTGCCAGCAGCTACACACCTAACAGGGACTCACCCCTCCACTTT	CASSYTPNRDSPLHF
once	TRBD1	TRBJ2-5	TRBV18	TGTGCCAGCTCACTCCGGCAGGGGGCCCAAGAGACCCAGTACTTC	CASSLRQGAQETQYF
-	TRBD2	TRBJ2-7	TRBV4-2	TGTGCCAGCAGCCAGGAACCGGGACTAGCGAACGAGCAGTACTTC	CASSQEPGLANEQYF
-	TRBD1	TRBJ2-4	TRBV19	TGTGCCAGTGGGACAGGGGACATTCAGTACTTC	CASGTGDIQYF
-	TRBD1	TRBJ1-1	TRBV5-1	TGCGCCAGCAGCACAGGACAGGGCTCTGAAGCTTTCTTT	CASSTGQGSEAFF
-	-	TRBJ1-4	TRBV4-1	TGCGCCAGCAGCCAAGTGAGGGGGGAAAAACTGTTTTTT	CASSQVRGEKLFF
-	-	TRBJ2-5	TRBV18	TGTGCCAGCTCACCACAGGACTTGCGATCTGTAGGGGCCCAGTACTTC	CASSPQDLRSVGAQYF
-	-	TRBJ2-1	TRBV6-1	TGTGCCAGCAGTGTTAGTCGACAGCCCCCTCGTAATGAGCAGTTCTTC	CASSVSRQPPRNEQFF
-	TRBD2	TRBJ2-1	TRBV5-6	TGTGCCAGCAGCTTTCAACTAGCGGGAAACAATGAGCAGTTCTTC	CASSFQLAGNNEQFF
medium-sized	TRBD1	TRBJ1-1	TRBV5-8	TGTGCCAGCAGTCCGGGACAGGGGGATGAAGCTTTCTTT	CASSPGQGDEAFF
-	-	TRBJ1-1	TRBV7-9	TGTGCCAGCAGCTTAGGTGGGGAGGGGGTAGCTTTCTTT	CASSLGGEGVAFF
-	TRBD2	TRBJ2-3	TRBV4-1	TGCGCCAGCAGCCTGCGGGGGAGCACAGATACGCAGTATTTT	CASSLRGSTDTQYF
few	-	TRBJ1-2	TRBV19	TGTGCCAGTAGTATTCCGACGGAGCCTAACTATGGCTACACCTTC	CASSIPTEPNYGYTF
-	TRBD1	TRBJ2-1	TRBV4-1	TGCGCCAGCAGCCAAGATAAGGACAGGGGCACCTACAATGAGCAGTTCTTC	CASSQDKDRGTYNEQFF
-	-	TRBJ2-4	TRBV10-3	TGTGCCATCAGTGAGATGAGGGGACTGGGGGACATTCAGTACTTC	CAISEMRGLGDIQYF
-	-	TRBJ1-3	TRBV30	TGTGCCTGGGAACATGCTGGAAACACCATATATTTT	CAWEHAGNTIYF
few	TRBD1	TRBJ1-2	TRBV19	TGTGCCAGTAGTCCCCGCAGGGGGCTCGGCTACACCTTC	CASSPRRGLGYTF
-	-	TRBJ1-3	TRBV6-1	TGTGCCAGCCTTGCCGGAAACACCATATATTTT	CASLAGNTIYF
-	TRBD2	TRBJ2-3	TRBV6-4	TGTGCCAGCAGTTCCCTAGCGGGAGCGGGAACAGATACGCAGTATTTT	CASSSLAGAGTDTQYF
few	-	TRBJ1-4	TRBV27	TGTGCCAGCAGAAGGTCAGGGAATGAAAAACTGTTTTTT	CASRRSGNEKLFF
-	TRBD1	TRBJ2-3	TRBV7-6	TGTGCCAGCAGCTTAGGGACAGGTTGGGACACAGATACGCAGTATTTT	CASSLGTGWDTDTQYF
-	-	TRBJ1-2	TRBV6-6	TGTGCCAGCGGAGAGGTGGGGGTTTATGGCTACACCTTC	CASGEVGVYGYTF
-	TRBD1	TRBJ2-3	TRBV7-3	TGTGCCAGCAGCTTAAACAGGGGTAGCCACACAGATACGCAGTATTTT	CASSLNRGSHTDTQYF
once	-	TRBJ1-1	TRBV5-1	TGCGCCAGCAGCTCGGCGGACAGCCTTAACACTGAAGCTTTCTTT	CASSSADSLNTEAFF
-	TRBD2	TRBJ2-3	TRBV6-4	TGTGCCAGCAATGCTCTAGCGACCGGGAGGACAGATACGCAGTATTTT	CASNALATGRTDTQYF
-	-	TRBJ1-1	TRBV4-1	TGCGCCAGCAGCCAGGCCTGGGACGGAAGGGAAGCTTTCTTT	CASSQAWDGREAFF
-	TRBD1	TRBJ1-2	TRBV19	TGTGCCAGTAATCATCCGGGACAGGGGGGAATTGGCTACACCTTC	CASNHPGQGGIGYTF
few	-	TRBJ2-7	TRBV7-9	TGTGCCAGCAGCTCTTGGACCGACTCCTCCGAGCAGTACTTC	CASSSWTDSSEQYF
-	-	TRBJ2-1	TRBV6-1	TGTGCCAGCATGAGTGAGGCAGACTCCTACAATGAGCAGTTCTTC	CASMSEADSYNEQFF
-	-	TRBJ1-2	TRBV2	TGTGCCAGCAGTGGAGCCGGGAACTATGGCTACACCTTC	CASSGAGNYGYTF
-	-	TRBJ1-6	TRBV19	TGTGCCAGCGGGGAGGGGGAAAGTTCACCCCTCCACTTT	CASGEGESSPLHF
-	TRBD1	TRBJ2-7	TRBV29-1	TGCAGCATGCGACAGGGAGCCTCCTACGAGCAGTACTTC	CSMRQGASYEQYF
-	-	TRBJ1-2	TRBV9	TGTGCCAGCAGCGTAGGAAGCGGGAGCCTTAATGGCTACACCTTC	CASSVGSGSLNGYTF
-	TRBD1	TRBJ1-2	TRBV4-1	TGCGCCAGCAGCGCAGGGGACAGGGCAGGTGGTGGCTACACCTTC	CASSAGDRAGGGYTF
-	-	TRBJ1-1	TRBV7-3	TGTGCCAGCAGCCCCGGACGGAACACTGAAGCTTTCTTT	CASSPGRNTEAFF
once	-	TRBJ2-1	TRBV7-6	TGTGCCAGCAGCTTAGGGTTTACGGGAAGGTCCTACAATGAGCAGTTCTTC	CASSLGFTGRSYNEQFF
-	TRBD2	TRBJ2-1	TRBV10-3	TGTGCCATCAGTGAGCTTCTAGCGGGTCTAAGCAATGAGCAGTTCTTC	CAISELLAGLSNEQFF
-	-	TRBJ2-5	TRBV4-3	TGCGCCAGCAGCCAAGAGGCAGGGGCTTGGACCCAGTACTTC	CASSQEAGAWTQYF
-	-	TRBJ1-1	TRBV9	TGTGCCAGCAGCGTAGTGGGCAGGAACACTGAAGCTTTCTTT	CASSVVGRNTEAFF